These 4 T cell receptor beta chains were sequenced from one sample in a study of shared T cell receptors in the human thymus. Produced via immunoSEQ multiplex PCR; TCRdb's table is partial and in-frame only. This sample has over 65,000 clones; 90% to 95% occur once, and the top ten carry approximately 0.03%. The sequenced sample was thymocytes. The source of these receptors is a human donor.

The chain combines TRBV27 with TRBJ2-3, with 8 bases identical to TRBD2. Germline V gene sequence: CDR1 MNHEY, CDR2 SMNVEV (reference sequence). J was trimmed by 2 bases and V by 3 bases; bases with no gene match: 7. The CDR3 totals 16 residues. CDR3 residues: CASSFLSGGDTDTQYF. CDR3 bases: TGTGCCAGCAGTTTTCTGAGCGGGGGAGACACAGATACGCAGTATTTT.

The chain combines TRBV5-6 with TRBJ2-7; no clear D. The germline V gene has CDR1 SGHDT and CDR2 YYEEEE. The CDR3 contains 13 residues. V lost 2 bases, J lost 5 bases, and 11 bases lay in between. The CDR3: CASSFRHQDEQYF. In nucleotides, the CDR3 is TGTGCCAGCAGCTTTAGGCACCAGGACGAGCAGTACTTC.

The chain has TRBV28 and TRBJ2-5; perhaps TRBD2 as D (6 bases). Trimming stripped 6 bases from V and 3 bases from J, with 20 bases between. This CDR3 spans 16 amino acids. Germline assignment: CDR1 MDHEN and CDR2 SYDVKM. CDR3 protein: CASSPPFGGVEETQYF. The DNA for the CDR3 is TGTGCCAGCAGCCCTCCCTTCGGGGGTGTTGAAGAGACCCAGTACTTC.

This rearrangement joins TRBV27 to TRBJ2-2; D is unclear. The CDR3 contains 15 residues. V lost 3 bases, J lost 6 bases, and 14 bases lay in between. Germline CDR1 is MNHEY and CDR2 is SMNVEV (reference sequence). CDR3 sequence reads: CASSLRIEEAGELFF. CDR3 DNA: TGTGCCAGCAGTTTGAGGATAGAAGAGGCCGGGGAGCTGTTTTTT.